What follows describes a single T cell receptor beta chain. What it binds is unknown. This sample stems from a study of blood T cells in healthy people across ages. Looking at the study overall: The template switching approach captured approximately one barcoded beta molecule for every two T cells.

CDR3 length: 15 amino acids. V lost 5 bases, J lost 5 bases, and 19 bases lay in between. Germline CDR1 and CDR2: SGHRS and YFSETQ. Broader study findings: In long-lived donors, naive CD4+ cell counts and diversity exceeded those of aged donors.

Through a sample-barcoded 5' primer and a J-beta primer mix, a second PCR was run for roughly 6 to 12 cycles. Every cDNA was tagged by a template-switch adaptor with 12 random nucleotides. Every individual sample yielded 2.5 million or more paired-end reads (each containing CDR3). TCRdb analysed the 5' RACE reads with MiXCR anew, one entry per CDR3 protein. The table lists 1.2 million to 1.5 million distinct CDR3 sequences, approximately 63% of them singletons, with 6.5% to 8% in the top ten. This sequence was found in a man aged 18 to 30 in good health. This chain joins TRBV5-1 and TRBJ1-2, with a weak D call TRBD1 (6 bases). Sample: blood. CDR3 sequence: CASSPGQTPSYGYTF. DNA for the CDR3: TGCGCCAGCAGTCCCGGACAGACTCCAAGTTATGGCTACACCTTC. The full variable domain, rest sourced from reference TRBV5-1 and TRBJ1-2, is KAGVTQTPRYLIKTRGQQVTLSCSPISGHRSVSWYQQTPGQGLQFLFEYFSETQRNKGNFPGRFSGRQFSNSRSEMNVSTLELGDSALYLCASSPGQTPSYGYTFGSGTRLTVV.